Given below is one TCR beta chain in context. The target antigen is unknown. One end of the junction fails to match germline, which may point to a read error. TCRdb re-called the RACE reads with MiXCR, one entry per CDR3 protein. The data contain tens of thousands of distinct CDR3 sequences, around 9.4% of them seen just once; the ten biggest clones take up around 1.6%. This record comes from a study of human T cells and chemical hapten exposure. The CDR3 is made up of 13 amino acids. Germline V gene lookup returns CDR1 KGHDR and CDR2 SFDVKD. Sample time point: patch test 2, 6 weeks after DPC sensitization. Documented treatment: therapeutic diphenylcyclopropenone sensitization with weekly scalp DPC. Study outcomes and limitations: Clustering by CDR3 similarity yielded significantly more large clusters from expanded TCRs than controls.

The rearrangement joins TRBV24-1 to TRBJ1-1; 7 nucleotides align to TRBD1. Sequences were derived from whole blood, sampled in connection with sensitization to the hapten diphenylcyclopropenone (DPC). This sequence was found in a woman aged 50 to 60 with alopecia areata. Some clones in this sample may be carry-over from other donors' samples. The CDR3 DNA sequence: TGTGCCACGCGCAGGGGGTCGGGCACTGAAGCTTTATTT. It specifies CATRRGSGTEALF.